This note documents a single T cell receptor beta chain sequence. Libraries were prepared by immunoSEQ multiplex PCR; TCRdb keeps only in-frame clonotypes and omits some of them. This sample has 68,000 or so clones; roughly 90% occur once, and the top ten carry roughly 5%. The record originates from a study of technical replicates of blood from a handful of donors. This sequence originates from a human donor in good health. Some clones in this sample may be carry-over from other donors' samples. The specimen was PBMCs.

The CDR3 is CASSPQLHSGNTIYF. The CDR3 DNA is TGTGCCAGCAGCCCACAGCTTCACTCTGGAAACACCATATATTTT. This sequence joins TRBV9 and TRBJ1-3; no clear D gene. With 4 bases removed from V and 0 bases from J, the gap between germline ends came to 11 bases. This CDR3 has 15 amino acids. Germline CDR1 is SGDLS and CDR2 is YYNGEE.